Presented here are 9 T cell receptor beta chains from one specimen sequenced in a study of blood T cell repertoires in COVID-19. Assay: immunoSEQ multiplex PCR; the TCRdb copy retains only in-frame clones and omits some. Of some 300,000 clones listed, around 90% are singletons. Sample: peripheral blood. The receptors stem from a woman in her thirties or forties with COVID-19, enrolled during active disease.

This clone was counted between two and nine times. The chain links TRBV19 to TRBJ1-5; 8 nucleotides agree with TRBD1. V lost 1 base and J lost 6; bases outside the gene matches: 14. CDR3 length: 18 amino acids. The germline CDR1 and CDR2 sequences are LNHDA and SQIVND (reference sequence). In DNA, the CDR3 is TGTGCCAGTAGTATAGGGCCGGGACAGGCCCGACGGACTCAGCCCCAGCATTTT. It codes for CASSIGPGQARRTQPQHF.

The rearrangement links TRBV15 to TRBJ2-1; 7 nucleotides agree with TRBD2. Germline-derived CDR1 and CDR2 are LNHNV and YYDKDF (reference sequence). With 3 bases clipped from V and 8 bases from J, the junction kept 13 bases outside the gene matches. The CDR3 sequence is 16 residues long. The CDR3 protein is CATSSAQGLVGDEQFF. The CDR3 coding sequence is TGTGCCACCAGCAGTGCGCAAGGACTAGTCGGAGATGAGCAGTTCTTC.

The J gene is TRBJ1-1, the V gene TRBV2, with TRBD1 matching 8 bases. From germline, CDR1 is SNHLY and CDR2 FYNNEI. Trimming at V came to 6 bases and at J to 3 bases, leaving 6 bases not matched to a gene. The length of the CDR3 is 14 residues. DNA for the CDR3: TGTGCCAGCAGCGTACAGGGGGGGGACACTGAAGCTTTCTTT. It is translated as CASSVQGGDTEAFF. The whole variable domain, remainder taken from reference TRBV2 and TRBJ1-1, is EPEVTQTPSHQVTQMGQEVILRCVPISNHLYFYWYRQILGQKVEFLVSFYNNEISEKSEIFDDQFSVERPDGSNFTLKIRSTKLEDSAMYFCASSVQGGDTEAFFGQGTRLTVV.

This clone was seen a handful of times. This chain connects TRBV7-9 to TRBJ2-5; 8 bases fit TRBD2. CDR1 is SEHNR, CDR2 FQNEAQ, per germline (reference sequence). The CDR3 is 11 amino acids. The junction had 3 bases not matched to a gene; V was cut back by 10 bases and J by 5 bases. CDR3 nucleotide sequence: TGTGCCACCGAGCGGGGGGAGACCCAGTACTTC. It encodes CATERGETQYF.

The CDR3 nucleotides read TGTGCCAGCACGGGGGGTAATGGCTACACCTTC. Translated, it gives CASTGGNGYTF. The V call is TRBV2, the J call TRBJ1-2, with D possibly TRBD1 on 5 matching bases. V gave up 7 bases and J gave up 6 bases, with 9 bases separating them. Germline CDR1 and CDR2: SNHLY and FYNNEI. The CDR3 is 11 amino acids.

The chain recombines TRBV15 with TRBJ1-1; 7 bases agree with TRBD1. Germline assignment: CDR1 LNHNV and CDR2 YYDKDF (reference sequence). V shed 6 bases, J shed 6 bases, and the junction held 7 bases outside the gene matches. The CDR3 consists of 13 residues. CDR3 DNA: TGTGCCACCAGAGGACAGGTTTTCTCTGAAGCTTTCTTT. The encoded protein is CATRGQVFSEAFF.

V is TRBV27 and J is TRBJ2-3; 14 bases align to TRBD2. The CDR3 extends over 16 amino acids. From germline, CDR1 is MNHEY and CDR2 SMNVEV (reference sequence). V shed 6 bases, J shed 6 bases, and the junction held 8 bases outside the gene matches. The CDR3 region is CASRGLAGDLSDTQYF. Here the CDR3 DNA reads TGTGCCAGCAGGGGACTAGCGGGAGATTTGTCGGATACGCAGTATTTT.

J is TRBJ1-1 and V is TRBV28; tentative D call: TRBD1 (5 bases). The germline V gene encodes CDR1 MDHEN and CDR2 SYDVKM. This CDR3 contains 14 residues. V lost 2 bases and J lost 5, with 12 bases in between. CDR3 loop: CASSLAGGGTEAFF. Written as DNA, the CDR3 is TGTGCCAGCAGTTTAGCGGGGGGAGGGACTGAAGCTTTCTTT.

Concerning this clone: Additional DNA sequences in this sample encode the identical CDR3. The rearrangement links TRBV16 to TRBJ2-5; D is uncertain. The CDR3 is 11 residues long. Germline V lookup: CDR1 KGHSY, CDR2 FQNENV. V was cut by 4 bases and J by 3 bases, with 3 bases left in between. CDR3 residues: CASSPKETQYF. CDR3 sequence (DNA): TGTGCCAGCAGCCCCAAAGAGACCCAGTACTTC.